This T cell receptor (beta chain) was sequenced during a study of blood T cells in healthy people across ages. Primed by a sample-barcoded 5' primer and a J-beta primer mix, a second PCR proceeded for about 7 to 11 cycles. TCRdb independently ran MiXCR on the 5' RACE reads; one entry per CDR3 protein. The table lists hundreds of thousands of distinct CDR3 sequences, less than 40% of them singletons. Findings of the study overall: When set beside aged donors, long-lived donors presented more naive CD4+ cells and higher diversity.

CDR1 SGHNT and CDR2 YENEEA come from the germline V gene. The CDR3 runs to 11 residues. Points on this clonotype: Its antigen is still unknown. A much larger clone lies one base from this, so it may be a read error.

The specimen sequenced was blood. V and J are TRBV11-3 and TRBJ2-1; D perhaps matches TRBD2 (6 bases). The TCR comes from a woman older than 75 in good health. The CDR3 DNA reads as TGTACCAGCGGGCGGAACAATGAGCAGTTCTTC. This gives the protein CTSGRNNEQFF.